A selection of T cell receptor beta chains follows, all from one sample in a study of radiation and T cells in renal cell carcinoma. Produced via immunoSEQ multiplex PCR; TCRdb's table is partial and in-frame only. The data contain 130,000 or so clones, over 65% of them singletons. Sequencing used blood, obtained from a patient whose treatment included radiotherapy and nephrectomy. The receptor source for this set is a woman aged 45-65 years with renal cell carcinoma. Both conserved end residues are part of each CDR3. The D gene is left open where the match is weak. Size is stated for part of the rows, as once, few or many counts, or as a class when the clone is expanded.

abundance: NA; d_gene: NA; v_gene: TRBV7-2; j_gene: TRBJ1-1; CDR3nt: TGTGCCAGCAGCCCGTGGGACATCGCGCCTTTCTTT; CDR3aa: CASSPWDIAPFF
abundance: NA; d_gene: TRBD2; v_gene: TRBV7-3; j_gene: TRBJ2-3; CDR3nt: TGTGCCAGCAGCCCGGGACTAGCGGGAGTAGATACGCAGTATTTT; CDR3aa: CASSPGLAGVDTQYF
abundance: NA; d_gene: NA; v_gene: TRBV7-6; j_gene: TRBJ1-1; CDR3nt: TGTGCCAGCAGCTTTGATTTGCGAAACACTGAAGCTTTCTTT; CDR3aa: CASSFDLRNTEAFF
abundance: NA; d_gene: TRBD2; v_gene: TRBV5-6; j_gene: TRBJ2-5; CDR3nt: TGTGCCAGCATCACCATGGGACTAGCGGGGGGCCAAGAGACCCAGTACTTC; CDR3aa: CASITMGLAGGQETQYF
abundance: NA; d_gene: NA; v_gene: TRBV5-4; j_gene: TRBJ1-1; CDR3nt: TGTGCCAGCAGCCCTGACAGGATCACTGAAGCTTTCTTT; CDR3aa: CASSPDRITEAFF
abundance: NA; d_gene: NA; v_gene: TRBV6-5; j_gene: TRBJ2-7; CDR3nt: TGTGCCAGCAGGCTCGGACAGACCTACGAGCAGTACTTC; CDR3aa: CASRLGQTYEQYF
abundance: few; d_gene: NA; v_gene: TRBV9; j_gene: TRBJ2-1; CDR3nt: TGTGCCAGCAGCGGTTACGGGAGCTCCTACAATGAGCAGTTCTTC; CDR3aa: CASSGYGSSYNEQFF
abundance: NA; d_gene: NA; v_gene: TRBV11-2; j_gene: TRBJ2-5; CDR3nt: TGTGCCAGCAGCTTACAGCCGTCGGAGACCCAGTACTTC; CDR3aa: CASSLQPSETQYF
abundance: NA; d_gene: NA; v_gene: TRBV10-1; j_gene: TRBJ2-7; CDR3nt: TGCGCCAGCAGTGAGAGGGCTGGGGAGCAGTACTTC; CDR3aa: CASSERAGEQYF
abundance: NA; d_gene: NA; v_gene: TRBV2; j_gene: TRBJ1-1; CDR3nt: TGTGCCAGCACCACGACTGGGCAGGGCGCTGAAGCTTTCTTT; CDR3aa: CASTTTGQGAEAFF
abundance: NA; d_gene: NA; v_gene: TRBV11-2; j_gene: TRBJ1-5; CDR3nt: TGTGCCAGCAGCCAAACAGAGCGGACGGATCAGCCCCAGCATTTT; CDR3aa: CASSQTERTDQPQHF
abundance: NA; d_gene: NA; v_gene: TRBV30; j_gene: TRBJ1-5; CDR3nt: TGTGCCTGGACCACGGGACCGATCAATCAGCCCCAGCATTTT; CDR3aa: CAWTTGPINQPQHF
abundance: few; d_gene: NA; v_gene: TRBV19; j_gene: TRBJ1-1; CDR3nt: TGTGCCAGTAACGGGAAGGTCGCTGAAGCTTTCTTT; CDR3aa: CASNGKVAEAFF
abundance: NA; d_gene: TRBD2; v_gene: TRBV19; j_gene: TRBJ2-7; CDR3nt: TGTGCCAGTAGTATATTGTTTTCGGCGGGAGAGGCGTACGAGCAGTACTTC; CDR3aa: CASSILFSAGEAYEQYF
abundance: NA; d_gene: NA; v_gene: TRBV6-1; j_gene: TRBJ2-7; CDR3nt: TGTGCCAGCAGTTCTCCGTGGCCTCCCTACGAGCAGTACTTC; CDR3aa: CASSSPWPPYEQYF
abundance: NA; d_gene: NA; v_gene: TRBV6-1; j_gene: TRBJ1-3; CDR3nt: TGTGCCAGCAGTGAAGGGTTTGGTAGCTCTGGAAACACCATATATTTT; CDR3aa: CASSEGFGSSGNTIYF
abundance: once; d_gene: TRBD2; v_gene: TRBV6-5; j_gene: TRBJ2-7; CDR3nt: TGTGCCAGCAGCATCTATCAAGGGAGGGGCGAGCAGTACTTC; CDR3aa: CASSIYQGRGEQYF
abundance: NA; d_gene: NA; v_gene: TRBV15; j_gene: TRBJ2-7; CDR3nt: TGTGCCACCAGCAGGAACACTAGAAGCGAGCAGTACTTC; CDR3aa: CATSRNTRSEQYF
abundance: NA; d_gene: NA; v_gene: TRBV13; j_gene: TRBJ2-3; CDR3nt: TGTGCCAGCAGCTTAATGGGCACAGATACGCAGTATTTT; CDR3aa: CASSLMGTDTQYF
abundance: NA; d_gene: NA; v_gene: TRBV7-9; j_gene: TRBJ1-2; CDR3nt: TGTGCCAGCAGCGAACGGACGGGACCCGATGGCTACACCTTC; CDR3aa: CASSERTGPDGYTF
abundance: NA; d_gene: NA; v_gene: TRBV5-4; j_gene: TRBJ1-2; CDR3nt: TGTGCCAGCAGCTTGGAAACTACACTCCGACATCAGGGCTATGGCTACACCTTC; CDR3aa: CASSLETTLRHQGYGYTF
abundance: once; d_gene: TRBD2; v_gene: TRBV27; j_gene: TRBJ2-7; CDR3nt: TGTGCCAGCAGTTCGGATAGCGGGAGGACTAAGAGCGAGCAGTACTTC; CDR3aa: CASSSDSGRTKSEQYF
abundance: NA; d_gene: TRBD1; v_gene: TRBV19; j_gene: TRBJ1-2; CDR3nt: TGTGCCAGTACCTCTACAGGGGGCAGCTCTAACTATGGCTACACCTTC; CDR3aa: CASTSTGGSSNYGYTF
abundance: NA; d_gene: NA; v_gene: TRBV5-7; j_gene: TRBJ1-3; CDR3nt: TGTGCCAGCAGCTTGCGAGGAGGCTCTGGAAACACCATATATTTT; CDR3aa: CASSLRGGSGNTIYF
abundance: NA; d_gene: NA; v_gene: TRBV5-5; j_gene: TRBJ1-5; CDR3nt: TGTGCCAGCAGGAGAGAGGGGTTTATGAGGGGCCGCCGCGGGAGTCAGCCCCAGCATTTT; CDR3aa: CASRREGFMRGRRGSQPQHF
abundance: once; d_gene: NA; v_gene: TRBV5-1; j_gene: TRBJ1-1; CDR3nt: TGCGCCAGCAGGAAAGGGGCGGTCACTGAAGCTTTCTTT; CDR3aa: CASRKGAVTEAFF
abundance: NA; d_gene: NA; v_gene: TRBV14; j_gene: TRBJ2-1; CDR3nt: TGTGCCAGCAGCCAAGATCCAGACTACAATGAGCAGTTCTTC; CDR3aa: CASSQDPDYNEQFF
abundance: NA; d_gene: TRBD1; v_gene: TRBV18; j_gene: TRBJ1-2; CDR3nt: TGTGCCAGCTCACCATGGGGAGCCAGGGGGGCTTATGGCTACACCTTC; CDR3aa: CASSPWGARGAYGYTF
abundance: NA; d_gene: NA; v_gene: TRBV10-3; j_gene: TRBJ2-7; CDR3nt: TGTGCCATCAGTGAGTCGGAAGAAGACGCGTCCTACGAGCAGTACTTC; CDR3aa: CAISESEEDASYEQYF
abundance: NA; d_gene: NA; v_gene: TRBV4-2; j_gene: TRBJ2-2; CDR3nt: TGTGCCAGCAGCCAAAAGGGAGCCAGACGGGCAGCCGGGGAGCTGTTTTTT; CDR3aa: CASSQKGARRAAGELFF
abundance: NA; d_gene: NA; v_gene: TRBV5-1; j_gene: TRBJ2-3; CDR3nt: TGCGCCAGCAGCCGAGGGGAGCTAGCAGATACGCAGTATTTT; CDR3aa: CASSRGELADTQYF
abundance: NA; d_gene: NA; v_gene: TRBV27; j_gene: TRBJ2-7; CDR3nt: TGTGCCAGCAGTTCGAGGGCTGGCTCCTACGAGCAGTACTTC; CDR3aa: CASSSRAGSYEQYF
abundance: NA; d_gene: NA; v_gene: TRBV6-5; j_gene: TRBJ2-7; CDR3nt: TGTGCCAGCAGTTACTCGACAGCCAACTACGAGCAGTACTTC; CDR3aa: CASSYSTANYEQYF
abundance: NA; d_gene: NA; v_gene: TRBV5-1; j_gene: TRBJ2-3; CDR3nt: TGCGCCAGCGGACCTCAAGTAGATAGCTGGAGCACAGATACGCAGTATTTT; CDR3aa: CASGPQVDSWSTDTQYF
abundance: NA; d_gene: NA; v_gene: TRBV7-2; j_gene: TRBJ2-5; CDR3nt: TGTGCCAGCAGCTTATATCCGGCGGCGGGACAAGAGACCCAGTACTTC; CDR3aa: CASSLYPAAGQETQYF
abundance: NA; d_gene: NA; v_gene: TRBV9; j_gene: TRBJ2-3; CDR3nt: TGTGCCAGCAGCCAAACCCAACTAGATACGCAGTATTTT; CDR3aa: CASSQTQLDTQYF
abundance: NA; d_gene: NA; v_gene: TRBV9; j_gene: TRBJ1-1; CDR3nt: TGTGCCAGCAGCCCTAACAGGAACACTGAAGCTTTCTTT; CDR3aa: CASSPNRNTEAFF
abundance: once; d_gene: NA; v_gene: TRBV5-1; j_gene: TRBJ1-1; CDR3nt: TGCGCCAGCAGCTTGGGATTGGGCACTGAAGCTTTCTTT; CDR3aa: CASSLGLGTEAFF
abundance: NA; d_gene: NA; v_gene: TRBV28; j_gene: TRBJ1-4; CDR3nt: TGTGCCAGCAGTTTCGGCCTCCGGCATGAAAAACTGTTTTTT; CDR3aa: CASSFGLRHEKLFF
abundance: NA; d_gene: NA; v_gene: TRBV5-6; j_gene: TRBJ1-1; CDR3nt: TGTGCCAGCAGCTTGACCGGGGGCGACACTGAAGCTTTCTTT; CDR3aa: CASSLTGGDTEAFF
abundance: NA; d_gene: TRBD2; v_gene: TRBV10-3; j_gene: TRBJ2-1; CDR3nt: TGTGCCATCAGTGATTTGGAGCGGGAGGGCCCGGGGGAGCAGTTCTTC; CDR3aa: CAISDLEREGPGEQFF
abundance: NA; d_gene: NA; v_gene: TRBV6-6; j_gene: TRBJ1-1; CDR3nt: TGTGCCAGCAGTTACTCTGCGGCGAACACTGAAGCTTTCTTT; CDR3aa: CASSYSAANTEAFF
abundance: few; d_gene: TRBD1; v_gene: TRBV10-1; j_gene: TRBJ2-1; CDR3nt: TGCGCCAGCAGTGACCCGACAGGGGGAAAGTACAATGAGCAGTTCTTC; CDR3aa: CASSDPTGGKYNEQFF
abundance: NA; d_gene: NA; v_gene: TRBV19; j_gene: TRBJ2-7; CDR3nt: TGTGCCAGTAGGGATTACGAGCAGTACTTC; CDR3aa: CASRDYEQYF
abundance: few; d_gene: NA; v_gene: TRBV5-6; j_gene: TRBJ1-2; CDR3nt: TGTGCCACCGGGCGGGCTCTTTTTAACTATGGCTACACCTTC; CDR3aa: CATGRALFNYGYTF
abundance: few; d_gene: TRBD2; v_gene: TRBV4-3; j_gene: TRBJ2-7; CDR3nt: TGCGCCAGCAGCCTCGGGACTAGCAGTTCCGAGCAGTACTTC; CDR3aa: CASSLGTSSSEQYF
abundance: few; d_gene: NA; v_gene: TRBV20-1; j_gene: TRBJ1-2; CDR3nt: TGCAGTGCTGGGGTTTACTATGGCTACACCTTC; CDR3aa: CSAGVYYGYTF
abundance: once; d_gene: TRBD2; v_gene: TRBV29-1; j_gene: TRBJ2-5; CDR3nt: TGCAGCGTACTGAAATATATAGCGGGGCCGCGGGGAGAGACCCAGTACTTC; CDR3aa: CSVLKYIAGPRGETQYF
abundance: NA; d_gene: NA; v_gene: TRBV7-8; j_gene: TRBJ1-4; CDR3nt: TGTGCCAGCAGCTTAGCGCGGGGTTACAATGAAAAACTGTTTTTT; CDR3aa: CASSLARGYNEKLFF
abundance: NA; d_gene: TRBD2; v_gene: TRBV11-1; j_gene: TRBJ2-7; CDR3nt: TGTGCCAGCAGCTTATCCTCCCGAGCGGGAGTCCCCTACGAGCAGTACTTC; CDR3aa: CASSLSSRAGVPYEQYF
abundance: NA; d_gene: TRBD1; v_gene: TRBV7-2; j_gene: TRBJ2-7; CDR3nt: TGTGCCAGCAGTTCCGGGACAGGGCCCTACGAGCAGTACTTC; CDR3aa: CASSSGTGPYEQYF
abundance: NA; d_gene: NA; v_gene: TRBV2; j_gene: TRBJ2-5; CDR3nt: TGTGCCAGCAGTTCAGAGCGGGTGAAGGGGGAGACCCAGTACTTC; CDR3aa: CASSSERVKGETQYF
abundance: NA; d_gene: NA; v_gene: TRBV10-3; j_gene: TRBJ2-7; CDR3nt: TGTGCCATCAGTGAAGGACAGTCCTCCTACGAGCAGTACTTC; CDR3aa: CAISEGQSSYEQYF
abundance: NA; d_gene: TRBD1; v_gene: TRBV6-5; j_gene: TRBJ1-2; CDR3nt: TGTGCCAGCAGACCAGGGGGCCCTAACTATGGCTACACCTTC; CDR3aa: CASRPGGPNYGYTF
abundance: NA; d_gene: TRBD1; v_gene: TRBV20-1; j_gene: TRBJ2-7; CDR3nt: TGCAGTGCGCTACAGGGGTACGAGCAGTACTTC; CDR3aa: CSALQGYEQYF